This T cell receptor (beta chain) was observed in a study of shared clonotypes between healthy human individuals. TCRdb's copy holds only in-frame clones and misses some; the assay was immunoSEQ multiplex PCR. The sample shows about 530,000 clones, around 96% of them seen only once. The CDR3 consists of 17 residues. CDR1 is LNHNV, CDR2 YYDKDF, per germline (reference sequence). With V trimmed by 0 bases and J by 2 bases, 10 bases remained unmatched. What was sequenced was naive CD4+ T cells sorted from blood. Indicated subset: CD45RA+ positively selected. The chain has TRBV15 and TRBJ2-7, with 7 bases aligning to TRBD2. This clonotype was obtained from a woman aged 25 to 39 in good health. DNA for the CDR3: TGTGCCACCAGCAGAGATCAATCCTTAGCGGGTACCTACGAGCAGTACTTC. This gives the protein CATSRDQSLAGTYEQYF.